These 12 T cell receptor beta chains were all obtained from the same sample, sequenced in a study of cytomegalovirus exposure and HLA in healthy donors. The PCR had 60 Vbeta and 13 Jbeta primers. Libraries were prepared by immunoSEQ multiplex PCR; TCRdb keeps only in-frame clonotypes and omits some of them. This table has around 130,000 clones, 60% to 80% appearing once. Sequencing was performed on PBMCs. All receptors derive from a man aged 45 to 65 in good health and CMV-seronegative.

CDR3 DNA sequence: TGTGCCAGCAGCACCGGCTACGAGCAGTACTTC. Translated: CASSTGYEQYF. This sequence joins TRBV11-2 and TRBJ2-7; D is ambiguous. From germline, CDR1 is SGHAT and CDR2 FQNNGV. V shed 5 bases and J shed 3 bases, with 5 bases lying between them. The length of the CDR3 is 11 residues.

The chain combines TRBV19 with TRBJ2-1; 7 positions match TRBD2. CDR1 and CDR2 from the germline V gene are LNHDA and SQIVND (reference sequence). J gave up 0 bases and V 4 bases, and 3 bases lay outside the gene matches. The CDR3 is made up of 15 amino acids. CDR3 DNA sequence: TGTGCCAGTAGTACCCGGGACTACTCCTACAATGAGCAGTTCTTC. Translation gives CASSTRDYSYNEQFF. Drawing the rest from reference TRBV19 and TRBJ2-1, the complete variable domain is DGGITQSPKYLFRKEGQNVTLSCEQNLNHDAMYWYRQDPGQGLRLIYYSQIVNDFQKGDIAEGYSVSREKKESFPLTVTSAQKNPTAFYLCASSTRDYSYNEQFFGPGTRLTVL.

The chain couples TRBV29-1 to TRBJ2-7; the D is unclear. This CDR3 contains 10 residues. Trimming took off 6 bases at V and 3 bases at J, with 6 bases between the two ends. Germline CDR1 is SQVTM and CDR2 is ANQGSEA. The CDR3 DNA reads as TGCAGCGTGAGGAACTACGAGCAGTACTTC. It specifies CSVRNYEQYF.

This sequence joins TRBV9 and TRBJ2-7; D possibly corresponds to TRBD1 (6 bases). V lost 0 bases and J lost 3, with 10 bases in between. Germline lookup yields CDR1 SGDLS and CDR2 YYNGEE. CDR3 size: 14 residues. The CDR3 loop reads CASSVGQGNYEQYF. CDR3 coding DNA: TGTGCCAGCAGCGTAGGGCAGGGGAACTACGAGCAGTACTTC. The full variable domain, with the rest looked up from reference TRBV9 and TRBJ2-7, is DSGVTQTPKHLITATGQRVTLRCSPRSGDLSVYWYQQSLDQGLQFLIQYYNGEERAKGNILERFSAQQFPDLHSELNLSSLELGDSALYFCASSVGQGNYEQYFGPGTRLTVT.

The chain joins TRBV27 to TRBJ1-5; possibly TRBD1 for D (6 bases). Trimming pared 6 bases from V and 0 bases from J, leaving 18 bases between. CDR3 length equals 17 residues. CDR1 is MNHEY, CDR2 SMNVEV, per germline (reference sequence). The DNA of the CDR3 is TGTGCCAGCAGCAAACGAGGGACACCGGTTAGCAATCAGCCCCAGCATTTT. Its translation: CASSKRGTPVSNQPQHF.

This clone was seen a few times. CDR3 DNA: TGCGCCAGCAAACAGACGGCTAGCGGGAGTAATGAGCAGTTCTTC. This encodes CASKQTASGSNEQFF. This chain joins TRBV5-1 and TRBJ2-1, with TRBD2 matching 10 bases. Trimming took 6 bases from V and 7 from J; bases not matched to a gene: 10. The CDR3 contains 15 residues. Per germline, CDR1 SGHRS and CDR2 YFSETQ.

With regard to this clone: Other nucleotide sequences from this sample produce the same CDR3. The gene calls are TRBV7-9 and TRBJ2-7; tentative D call: TRBD1 (5 bases). CDR3 size: 12 residues. CDR1 and CDR2 from the germline V gene are SEHNR and FQNEAQ (reference sequence). With 3 bases removed from V and 7 bases from J, the gap between germline ends came to 10 bases. The CDR3 nucleotides are TGTGCCAGCAGCTTGGGGCCAGGAGAGCAGTACTTC. Amino acid sequence: CASSLGPGEQYF.

This rearrangement joins TRBV2 to TRBJ2-3; D is uncertain. Germline CDR1 reads SNHLY; CDR2 reads FYNNEI. The CDR3 has 13 amino acids. The germline V and J ends were trimmed by 8 bases and 0 bases, with 9 bases remaining between them. The CDR3 DNA sequence: TGTGCCAGCGGGCCGAGAAGCACAGATACGCAGTATTTT. It yields the protein CASGPRSTDTQYF.

This clone was seen a single time. V is TRBV27 and J is TRBJ1-5, with TRBD1 as a possible D gene (6 bases). The V and J ends lost 3 bases and 6 bases respectively, with 12 bases between them. The CDR3 has 14 residues. Germline CDR1 MNHEY, CDR2 SMNVEV (reference sequence). DNA for the CDR3: TGTGCCAGCAGTTTGAGTCAGGGGAGTCAGCCCCAGCATTTT. Its translation is CASSLSQGSQPQHF.

The J gene is TRBJ2-1, the V gene TRBV5-4, with TRBD1 as a possible D gene (5 bases). This CDR3 spans 14 amino acids. CDR1 and CDR2 from the germline V gene are SGHNT and YYREEE (reference sequence). Trimming took 0 bases from V and 6 from J, leaving 10 bases between them. The CDR3 reads CASSLARRANEQFF. CDR3 DNA: TGTGCCAGCAGCTTGGCCCGCAGGGCCAATGAGCAGTTCTTC. The whole variable domain, remainder taken from reference TRBV5-4 and TRBJ2-1, is ETGVTQSPTHLIKTRGQQVTLRCSSQSGHNTVSWYQQALGQGPQFIFQYYREEENGRGNFPPRFSGLQFPNYSSELNVNALELDDSALYLCASSLARRANEQFFGPGTRLTVL.

This chain connects TRBV5-4 to TRBJ2-5; 7 positions agree with TRBD1. Unmatched junction bases numbered 7, after V lost 4 bases and J lost 1 base. This CDR3 has 15 amino acids. Germline V gene sequence: CDR1 SGHNT, CDR2 YYREEE (reference sequence). CDR3: CASSTYRDSQETQYF. The CDR3 DNA sequence: TGTGCCAGCAGCACCTACCGGGACAGCCAAGAGACCCAGTACTTC.

The chain links TRBV18 to TRBJ2-7; a possible D gene is TRBD1 (5 bases). Germline values: CDR1 KGHSH, CDR2 LQKENI. The CDR3 covers 14 residues. Trimming shortened V by 3 bases and J by 7 bases, and 16 bases separated the two germline ends. The CDR3 DNA follows: TGTGCCAGCTCACCCCTACAGGCCGAAGGGGAGCAGTACTTC. This encodes CASSPLQAEGEQYF.